This T cell receptor (beta chain) was recovered during a study of blood T cell repertoires in COVID-19. The wider study: Samples of COVID-19 (acute and convalescent) were obtained from the United States, Italy and Spain. Sources were T cells, B-cell-depleted T cells, or PBMCs; the material itself was cDNA or gDNA.

The data were produced by immunoSEQ multiplex PCR, yet TCRdb's version contains in-frame clones alone and is incomplete. The sample yields some 200,000 clones, roughly 79% seen once. V lost 3 bases, J lost 4 bases, and 15 bases lay in between. This CDR3 comprises 15 residues. The V gene's germline CDR1 is MGHRA and CDR2 YSYEKL. The receptor was isolated from a woman in her 40s with COVID-19, enrolled during active disease. The sample comprised peripheral blood. This chain links TRBV4-1 with TRBJ2-5; possibly TRBD1 for D (5 bases). In nucleotides, the CDR3 is TGCGCCAGCAGCCAGATGACAGTTATCGGAGAGACCCAGTACTTC. Translated: CASSQMTVIGETQYF.